Following are 5 T cell receptor beta chains from one sample sequenced in a study of T-cell reconstitution after alpha-beta-depleted transplantation in children. Unique molecular identifiers were used in preparing the TCRbeta library. TCRdb independently ran MiXCR on the PCR reads; one entry per CDR3 protein. This sample has 900,000 or so distinct CDR3 sequences, with 16% found just once. The sequenced sample was PBMCs, mostly from graft donor cells, obtained 360 days after TCRalphabeta/CD19-depleted stem cell transplant. These TCRs come from a male patient aged 10 to 17 who had a stem cell transplant for acute lymphoblastic leukemia, so the T cells may come from the graft donor.

In its sample, this clonotype was seen many times. An end of the junction does not agree with germline; a read error may underlie this. The chain carries TRBV5-1 and TRBJ1-3; D gene ambiguous. From germline, CDR1 is SGHRS and CDR2 YFSETQ. The CDR3 consists of 13 residues. The CDR3, as DNA: TGTGCCAGCAGTTTGGGGTCCGGAAACACCATATATTTT. Encoded protein: CASSLGSGNTIYF.

The chain joins TRBV30 to TRBJ2-2; no clear D. The CDR3 is 14 residues long. CDR1 and CDR2 from the germline V gene are GTSNPN and SVGIG (reference sequence). Trimming removed 0 bases at V and 5 bases at J, with 10 bases between. The CDR3 sequence: CAWSVLTVTGELFF. CDR3 sequence (DNA): TGTGCCTGGAGTGTCCTGACCGTGACCGGGGAGCTGTTTTTT. Full variable domain (rest looked up from reference TRBV30 and TRBJ2-2): SQTIHQWPATLVQPVGSPLSLECTVEGTSNPNLYWYRQAAGRGLQLLFYSVGIGQISSEVPQNLSASRPQDRQFILSSKKLLLSDSGFYLCAWSVLTVTGELFFGEGSRLTVL.

This clonotype came up a few times. The CDR3: CASSLMGEKETQYF. The CDR3 DNA sequence: TGTGCCAGCAGCCTAATGGGGGAAAAAGAGACCCAGTACTTC. The V call is TRBV7-8, the J call TRBJ2-5; D may correspond to TRBD1 or TRBD2 (5 bases each). Per the germline V gene, CDR1 is SGHVS and CDR2 is FQNEAQ. The CDR3 runs 14 residues. V was pared by 5 bases and J by 3 bases, with 13 bases between.

This clonotype was detected a few times. The V gene is TRBV4-1, the J gene TRBJ2-7, with a possible D match to TRBD1 (5 bases). The CDR3 spans 15 residues. Looked up from germline, CDR1 is MGHRA and CDR2 is YSYEKL. Trimming took 0 bases from V and 3 from J, leaving 12 bases between them. CDR3 DNA sequence: TGCGCCAGCAGCCAAGATGACAGCACCTACTACGAGCAGTACTTC. Its translation: CASSQDDSTYYEQYF.

This clonotype was picked up many times. J is TRBJ2-7 and V is TRBV10-3; 11 positions agree with TRBD1. With 10 bases clipped from V and 0 bases from J, the junction kept 8 bases outside the gene matches. CDR3 length: 15 residues. Germline CDR1 is ENHRY and CDR2 is SYGVKD. CDR3 coding DNA: TGTGCCACTCGGACGGGACAGGGGGTCTCCTACGAGCAGTACTTC. It specifies CATRTGQGVSYEQYF.